This T cell receptor beta chain appears in the sequencing data of a study of blood T cells in healthy people across ages. PCR was performed a second time for about 6 to 12 cycles using a sample-barcoded 5' primer and a J-beta primer mix. TCRdb recomputed calls from the 5' RACE reads with MiXCR, one row per CDR3 protein. The sample lists hundreds of thousands of distinct CDR3 sequences; around 24% were seen once. The sample was also reused in another study, on T cells of mothers and their children.

The source of this sequence is a boy younger than 18 in good health. Sequencing was carried out using blood.

The CDR3 is CASSSRGRGVSSYNEQFF. CDR3 nucleotide sequence: TGTGCCAGCAGCTCAAGGGGGCGGGGGGTATCGTCCTACAATGAGCAGTTCTTC. The chain links TRBV7-9 to TRBJ2-1; tentative D call: TRBD2 (8 bases). The CDR3 has 18 residues. Trimming took 4 bases from V and 1 from J, leaving 20 bases between them. Germline assignment: CDR1 SEHNR and CDR2 FQNEAQ (reference sequence).